This T cell receptor beta chain appears in the sequencing data of a study of control samples from healthy donors and cancer patients. Method: immunoSEQ multiplex PCR; TCRdb's copy keeps in-frame clones and lacks some. The profile shows 350,000 to 450,000 clones, approximately 92% of them singletons. The CDR3 has 16 amino acids. Per germline, CDR1 MGHRA and CDR2 YSYEKL. V dropped 1 base and J dropped 5; count of bases not matched to a gene: 5. The V call is TRBV4-1, the J call TRBJ2-5, with TRBD2 matching 12 bases. Sequenced input: PBMCs. The TCR sequence derives from a man aged 35-49 years with head and neck cancer. CDR3 in amino acids: CASSQASLAGGETQYF. CDR3 DNA sequence: TGCGCCAGCAGCCAAGCTTCCCTAGCGGGGGGGGAGACCCAGTACTTC.